What follows describes a single T cell receptor (beta chain). CDR3 length: 16 residues. CDR1 and CDR2 (germline): KGHDR, SFDVKD. These data belong to a study of monozygotic twins with inflammatory bowel disease. TCRdb re-called the 5' RACE reads and gives one entry per CDR3 protein, without DNA. The sample totals about 300,000 distinct CDR3 sequences; its top ten clones hold 5.6%. The chain couples TRBV24-1 to TRBJ2-2; TCRdb outputs TRBD1, but without DNA this stays unchecked. The sample consisted of blood. This receptor was identified in a human donor with ulcerative colitis or Crohn's disease, or a healthy co-twin of an affected twin (not recorded which). The CDR3 reads CATSGRDRGPPGELFF.